This TCR beta chain derives from a study of cytomegalovirus exposure and HLA in healthy donors. Whole-study findings and limits: Previous analysis showed most TCR beta V segments were productive about 87% or about 30% of the time.

PCR involved 60 Vbeta and 13 Jbeta primers. TCRdb keeps only in-frame clones here, not all; method: immunoSEQ multiplex PCR. The sample includes 87,000 or so clones, around 64% of them seen just once. V lost 2 bases and J lost 1, with 13 bases in between. The CDR3 loop spans 16 amino acids. CDR1 SGHRS and CDR2 YFSETQ come from the germline V gene. Turning to this clone: Its target is not known.

The TCR originated in a man aged 60-69 years in good health and CMV-seronegative. Material for sequencing was PBMCs. The V and J genes are TRBV5-1 and TRBJ1-3; weak D call: TRBD1 (6 bases). The CDR3 sequence: CASSFGGQYSGNTIYF. CDR3 sequence (DNA): TGCGCCAGCAGCTTTGGGGGCCAATATTCTGGAAACACCATATATTTT.